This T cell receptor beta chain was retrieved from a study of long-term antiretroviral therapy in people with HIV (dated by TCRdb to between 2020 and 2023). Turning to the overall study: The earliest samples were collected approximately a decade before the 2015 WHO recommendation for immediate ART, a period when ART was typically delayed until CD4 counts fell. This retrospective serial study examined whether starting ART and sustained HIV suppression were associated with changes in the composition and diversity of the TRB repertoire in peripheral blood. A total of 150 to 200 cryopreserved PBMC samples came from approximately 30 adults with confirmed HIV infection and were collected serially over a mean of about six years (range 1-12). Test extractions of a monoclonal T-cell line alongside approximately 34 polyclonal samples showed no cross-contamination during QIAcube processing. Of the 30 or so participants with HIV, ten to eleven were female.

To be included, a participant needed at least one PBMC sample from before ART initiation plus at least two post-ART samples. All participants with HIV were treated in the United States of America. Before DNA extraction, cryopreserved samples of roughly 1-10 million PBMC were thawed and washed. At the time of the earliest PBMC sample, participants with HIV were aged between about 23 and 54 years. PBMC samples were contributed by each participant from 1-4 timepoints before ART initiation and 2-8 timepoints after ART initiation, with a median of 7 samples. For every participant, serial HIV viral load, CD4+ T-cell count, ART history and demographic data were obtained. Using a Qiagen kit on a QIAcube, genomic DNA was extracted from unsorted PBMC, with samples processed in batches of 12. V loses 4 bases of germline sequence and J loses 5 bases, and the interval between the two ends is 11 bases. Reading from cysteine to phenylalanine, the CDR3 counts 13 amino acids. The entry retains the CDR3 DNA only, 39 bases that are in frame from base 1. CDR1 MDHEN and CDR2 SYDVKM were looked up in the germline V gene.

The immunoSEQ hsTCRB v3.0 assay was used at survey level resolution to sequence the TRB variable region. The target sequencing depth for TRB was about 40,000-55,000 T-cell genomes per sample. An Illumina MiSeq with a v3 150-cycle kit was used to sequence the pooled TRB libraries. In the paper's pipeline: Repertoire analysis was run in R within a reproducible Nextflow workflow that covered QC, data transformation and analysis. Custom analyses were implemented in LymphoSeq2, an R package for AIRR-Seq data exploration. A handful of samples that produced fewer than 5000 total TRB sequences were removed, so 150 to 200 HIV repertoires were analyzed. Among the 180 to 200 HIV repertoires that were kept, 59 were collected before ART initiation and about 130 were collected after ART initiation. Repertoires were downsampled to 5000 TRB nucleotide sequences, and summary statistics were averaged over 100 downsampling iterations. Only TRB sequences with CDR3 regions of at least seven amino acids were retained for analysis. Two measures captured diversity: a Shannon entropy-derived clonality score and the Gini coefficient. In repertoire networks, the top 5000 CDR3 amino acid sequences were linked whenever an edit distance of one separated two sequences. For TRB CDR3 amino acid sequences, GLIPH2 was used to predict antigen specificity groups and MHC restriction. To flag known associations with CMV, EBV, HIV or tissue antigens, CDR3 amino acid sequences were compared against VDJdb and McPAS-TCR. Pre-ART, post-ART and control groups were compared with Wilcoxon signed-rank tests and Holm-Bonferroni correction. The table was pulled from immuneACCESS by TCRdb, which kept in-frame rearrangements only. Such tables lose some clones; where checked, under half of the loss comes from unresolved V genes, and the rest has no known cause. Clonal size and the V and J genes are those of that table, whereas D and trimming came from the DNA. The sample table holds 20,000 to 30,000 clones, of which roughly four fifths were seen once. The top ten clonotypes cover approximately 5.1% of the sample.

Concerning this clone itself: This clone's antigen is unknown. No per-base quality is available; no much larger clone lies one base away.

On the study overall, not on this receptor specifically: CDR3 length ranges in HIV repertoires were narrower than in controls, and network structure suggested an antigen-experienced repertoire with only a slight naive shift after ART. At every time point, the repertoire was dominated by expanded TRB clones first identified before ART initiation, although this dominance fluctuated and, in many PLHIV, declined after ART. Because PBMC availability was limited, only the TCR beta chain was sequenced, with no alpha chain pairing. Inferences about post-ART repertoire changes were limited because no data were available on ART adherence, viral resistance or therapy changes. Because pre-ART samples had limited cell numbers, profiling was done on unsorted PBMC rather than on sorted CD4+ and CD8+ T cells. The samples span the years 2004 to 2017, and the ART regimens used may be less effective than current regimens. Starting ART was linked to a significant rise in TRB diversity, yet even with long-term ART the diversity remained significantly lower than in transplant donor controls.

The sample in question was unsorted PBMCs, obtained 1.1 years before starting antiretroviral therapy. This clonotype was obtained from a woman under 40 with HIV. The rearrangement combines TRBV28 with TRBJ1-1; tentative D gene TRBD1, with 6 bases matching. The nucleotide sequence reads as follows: TGTGCCAGCAGTTCTGGGACATGGACTGAAGCTTTCTTT. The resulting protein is CASSSGTWTEAFF.